The present entry profiles one T cell receptor beta chain with its context. Its specificity is unknown. These data are taken from a study of resident and recirculating memory T cells in vitiligo. Profiling relied on immunoSEQ multiplex PCR, and the TCRdb table lists in-frame clones only, not all of them. The data hold some 70,000 clones, with roughly nine tenths observed a single time. Whole-study results and caveats: Sequences differed between biopsy sites and patients, suggesting private specificity. Vitiligo lesions lacked a unique dominant clone, and clonality varied.

Patients had to be free of confetti depigmentation, indicating active vitiligo. The sequence came from a male donor with vitiligo. The sequenced sample was blood.

In DNA, the CDR3 is TGCGCCAGCAGCCAAGATTGGGCCAGGGGCCAGGAAAAACTGTTTTTT. This translates into CASSQDWARGQEKLFF. The chain links TRBV4-3 to TRBJ1-4, with a weak D call TRBD1 (6 bases). Trimming removed 0 bases at V and 8 bases at J, with 16 bases between. There are 16 residues in the CDR3. Germline-derived CDR1 and CDR2 are LGHNA and YSLEER.